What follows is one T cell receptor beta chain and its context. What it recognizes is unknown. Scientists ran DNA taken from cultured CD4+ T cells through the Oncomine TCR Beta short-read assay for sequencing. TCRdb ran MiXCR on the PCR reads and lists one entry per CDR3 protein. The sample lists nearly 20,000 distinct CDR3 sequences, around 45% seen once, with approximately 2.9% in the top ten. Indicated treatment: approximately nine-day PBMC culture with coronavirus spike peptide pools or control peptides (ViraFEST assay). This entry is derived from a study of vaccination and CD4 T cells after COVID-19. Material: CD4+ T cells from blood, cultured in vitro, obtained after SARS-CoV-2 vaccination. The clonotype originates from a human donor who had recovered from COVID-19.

The DNA for the CDR3 is TGTGCCAGCTTGGGGCAGGGGGACAATGAGCAGTTCTTC. Translating gives CASLGQGDNEQFF. The chain couples TRBV11-3 to TRBJ2-1; 7 bases fit TRBD1. Germline CDR1 is SGHNT and CDR2 is YENEEA. V dropped 8 bases and J dropped 5; count of bases not matched to a gene: 6. The CDR3 covers 13 residues.